This TCR beta chain is drawn from a study of blood T cell repertoires in COVID-19. Participants, 18 to 89 years old, spanned approximately 26 US areas. The CDR3 is made up of 12 amino acids. V shed 3 bases and J shed 6 bases, with 8 bases lying between them. The germline gives CDR1 LGHNT, CDR2 FRNRAP. TCRdb's table, derived via immunoSEQ multiplex PCR, lists solely in-frame clones and lacks some. The data hold about 440,000 clones, with roughly 87% observed a single time. This TCR was recovered from a woman aged 18-30 years with acute COVID-19. The genes are TRBV12-5 and TRBJ1-1, with D uncertain. The sequenced sample was PBMCs or T cells enriched from blood (not recorded which). The CDR3 sequence: CASGFGLSEAFF. The DNA for the CDR3 is TGTGCTAGTGGTTTTGGACTATCTGAAGCTTTCTTT.